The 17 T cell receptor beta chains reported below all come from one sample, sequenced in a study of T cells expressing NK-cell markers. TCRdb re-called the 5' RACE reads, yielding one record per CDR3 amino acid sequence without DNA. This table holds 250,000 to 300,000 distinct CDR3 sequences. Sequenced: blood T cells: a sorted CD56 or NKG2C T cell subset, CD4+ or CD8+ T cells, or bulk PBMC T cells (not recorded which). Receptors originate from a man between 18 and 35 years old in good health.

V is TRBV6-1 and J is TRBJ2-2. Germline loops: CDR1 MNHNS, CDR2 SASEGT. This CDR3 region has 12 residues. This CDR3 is CASSGDTGELFF.

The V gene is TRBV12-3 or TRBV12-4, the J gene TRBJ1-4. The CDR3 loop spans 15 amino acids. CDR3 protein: CASSAAGDLGEKLFF.

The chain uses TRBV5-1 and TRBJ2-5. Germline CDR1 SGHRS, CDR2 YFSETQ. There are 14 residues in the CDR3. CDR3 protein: CASSLDVGGETQYF.

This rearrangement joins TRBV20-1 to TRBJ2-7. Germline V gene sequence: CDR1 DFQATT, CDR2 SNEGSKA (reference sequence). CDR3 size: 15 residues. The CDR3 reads CSARGWTESSYEQYF.

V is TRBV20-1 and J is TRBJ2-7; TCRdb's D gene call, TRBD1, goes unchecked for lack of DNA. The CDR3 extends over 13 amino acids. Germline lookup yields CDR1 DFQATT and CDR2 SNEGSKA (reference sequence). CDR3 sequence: CSALSGGMDEQYF.

The CDR3 is CASSPHRGATYNEQFF. The chain employs TRBV21-1 and TRBJ2-1; the D call of TRBD1 rests on TCRdb alone, since no DNA is present to check it. TRBV21-1 is designated a pseudogene. This CDR3 region has 16 residues.

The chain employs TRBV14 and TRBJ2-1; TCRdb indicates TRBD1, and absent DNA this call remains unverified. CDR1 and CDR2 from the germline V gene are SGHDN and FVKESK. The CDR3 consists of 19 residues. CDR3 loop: CASSQDRSWGRRFGNEQFF.

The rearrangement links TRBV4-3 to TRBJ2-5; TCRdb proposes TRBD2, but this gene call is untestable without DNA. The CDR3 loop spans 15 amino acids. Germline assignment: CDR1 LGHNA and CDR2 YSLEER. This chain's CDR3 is CASSGGLAGEETQYF.

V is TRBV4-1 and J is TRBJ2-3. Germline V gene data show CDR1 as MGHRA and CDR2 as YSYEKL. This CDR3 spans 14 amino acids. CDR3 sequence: CASSKEPRTDTQYF.

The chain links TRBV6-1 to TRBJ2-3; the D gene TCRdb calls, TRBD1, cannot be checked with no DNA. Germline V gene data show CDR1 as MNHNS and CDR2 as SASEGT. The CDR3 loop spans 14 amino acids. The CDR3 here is CASRGAGMVDTQYF.

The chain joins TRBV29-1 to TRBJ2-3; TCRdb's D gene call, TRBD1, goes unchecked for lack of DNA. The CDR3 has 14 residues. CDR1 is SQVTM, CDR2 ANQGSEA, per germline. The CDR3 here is CSVARGGRTDTQYF.

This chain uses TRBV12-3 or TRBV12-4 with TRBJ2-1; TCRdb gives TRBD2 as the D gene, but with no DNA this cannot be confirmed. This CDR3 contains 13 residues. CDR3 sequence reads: CASSSRLADEQFF.

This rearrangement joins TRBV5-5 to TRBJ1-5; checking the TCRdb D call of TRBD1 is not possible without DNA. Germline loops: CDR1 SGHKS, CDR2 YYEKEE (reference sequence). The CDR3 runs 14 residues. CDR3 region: CASSLVQRGQPQHF.

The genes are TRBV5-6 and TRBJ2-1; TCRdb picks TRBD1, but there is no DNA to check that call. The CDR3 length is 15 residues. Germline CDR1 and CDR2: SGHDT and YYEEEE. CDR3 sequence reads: CASRRGRTSYNEQFF.

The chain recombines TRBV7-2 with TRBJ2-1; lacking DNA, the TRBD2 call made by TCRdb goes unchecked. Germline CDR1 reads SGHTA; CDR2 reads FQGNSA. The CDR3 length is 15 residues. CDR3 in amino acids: CASSRSSGRYNEQFF.

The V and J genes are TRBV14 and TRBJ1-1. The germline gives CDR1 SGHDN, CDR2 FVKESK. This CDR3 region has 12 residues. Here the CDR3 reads CASSQDRRGAFF.

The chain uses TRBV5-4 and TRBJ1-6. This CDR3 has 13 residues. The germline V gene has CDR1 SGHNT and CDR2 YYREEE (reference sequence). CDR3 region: CASSLDSNSPLHF.